A single sample is the source of the 13 T cell receptor beta chains below, sequenced in a study of T cells in tuberculosis (dated by TCRdb to 2016 to 2019). The sample's time point label is to be understood as: new active TB diagnosis, blood taken before or within 7 days of starting treatment. Library method: the immunoSEQ multiplex PCR assay. TCRdb holds this immuneACCESS table with in-frame rearrangements only. Some clones are missing; in checked studies, unresolved V genes explain under half, and the rest has no known cause. For this sample there are about 33,000 clones; 92% appear just once. The ten largest make up roughly 7% of the sample. The material sequenced was PBMCs, taken at tuberculosis diagnosis. These receptors came from an adult with tuberculosis. Some clones in this sample may be carry-over from other donors' samples.

This chain links TRBV6-5 with TRBJ1-4, with TRBD1 identical over 7 bases. Germline values: CDR1 MNHEY, CDR2 SVGAGI. This CDR3 is built from 15 residues. V lost 2 bases to trimming and J lost 4 bases; unmatched junction nucleotides: 4. This CDR3 is CASSYGDSFNEKLFF. In DNA form, the CDR3 reads TGTGCCAGCAGTTACGGGGACAGCTTTAATGAAAAACTGTTTTTT.

The CDR3 here is CASSNKTYWRGQGLNEQFF. CDR3 coding DNA: TGTGCCAGCAGCAACAAAACATATTGGAGGGGACAGGGTCTCAATGAGCAGTTCTTC. The chain recombines TRBV21-1 with TRBJ2-1; the D call of TRBD1 is as the table states it, not checked on the DNA. TRBV21-1 has pseudogene status. CDR3 length: 19 amino acids.

This chain links TRBV27 with TRBJ2-3; tentative D call: TRBD2 (5 bases). The CDR3 has 15 residues. V lost 8 bases and J lost 3, with 18 bases in between. Per the germline V gene, CDR1 is MNHEY and CDR2 is SMNVEV (reference sequence). The CDR3 bases are TGTGCCAGCCGGGATTTTCCGGGTGGTACAGATACGCAGTATTTT. Translated: CASRDFPGGTDTQYF.

The genes are TRBV5-1 and TRBJ1-2, with unresolved D. Per the germline V gene, CDR1 is SGHRS and CDR2 is YFSETQ. The CDR3 covers 14 residues. The V gene lost 4 bases and the J gene lost 4 bases, with 14 bases spanning the gap. CDR3 nucleotide sequence: TGCGCCAGCAGCCTGGGAAGGGAGCTCTATGGCTACACCTTC. Translated: CASSLGRELYGYTF.

The J gene is TRBJ1-4, the V gene TRBV14, with D possibly TRBD1 on 5 matching bases. V gave up 4 bases and J gave up 6 bases, with 21 bases separating them. Germline V gene data show CDR1 as SGHDN and CDR2 as FVKESK. This CDR3 spans 17 amino acids. CDR3 sequence: CASSPMRGARGDEKLFF. The CDR3, as DNA: TGTGCCAGCAGCCCTATGCGAGGGGCGCGGGGGGATGAAAAACTGTTTTTT.

The genes are TRBV9 and TRBJ2-2; 9 bases match TRBD1. The germline V gene encodes CDR1 SGDLS and CDR2 YYNGEE. This CDR3 comprises 16 residues. The J segment lost 5 bases and the V segment lost 4 bases, leaving 9 bases of the junction unmatched. CDR3 amino acids: CASSSGTGSWTGELFF. DNA of the CDR3: TGTGCCAGCAGCTCCGGGACAGGGAGTTGGACCGGGGAGCTGTTTTTT.

The chain links TRBV27 to TRBJ1-5, with D perhaps TRBD1 (5 bases). The V and J ends lost 8 bases and 3 bases respectively, with 14 bases between them. The CDR3 loop spans 14 amino acids. Germline V gene sequence: CDR1 MNHEY, CDR2 SMNVEV (reference sequence). CDR3 nucleotides: TGTGCCAGCGGGCTAGGGGTGGTCAATCAGCCCCAGCATTTT. Encoded protein: CASGLGVVNQPQHF.

The rearrangement uses TRBV29-1 and TRBJ2-1, with 10 bases aligning to TRBD1. Trimming cost V 7 bases and J 2 bases; bases outside gene matches: 14. CDR3 length: 17 residues. Per germline, CDR1 SQVTM and CDR2 ANQGSEA. The CDR3 is CSGRGRTGGGTYNEQFF. The CDR3 region has the DNA TGCAGCGGGCGCGGCAGGACAGGGGGTGGTACCTACAATGAGCAGTTCTTC.

The chain links TRBV25-1 to TRBJ1-1, with D possibly matching TRBD1 (5 bases). The germline V gene has CDR1 MGHDK and CDR2 SYGVNS. This CDR3 comprises 15 residues. The V gene lost 3 bases and the J gene lost 6 bases, with 17 bases spanning the gap. CDR3 in DNA: TGTGCCAGCAGTGACCCACACAGGTATAAGGCTGAAGCTTTCTTT. It encodes CASSDPHRYKAEAFF.

The chain joins TRBV5-4 to TRBJ2-7, with 11 bases matching TRBD2. The CDR3 spans 16 residues. Germline V CDR1 and CDR2: SGHNT, YYREEE (reference sequence). V was clipped by 4 bases and J by 0 bases; unmatched bases: 6. In DNA form, the CDR3 reads TGTGCCAGCAGCATACCTAGCGGGGGGATCTCCTACGAGCAGTACTTC. Amino acids: CASSIPSGGISYEQYF.

The genes are TRBV2 and TRBJ2-1, with D possibly matching TRBD1 (6 bases). Germline V CDR1 and CDR2: SNHLY, FYNNEI. Between the trimmed V and J ends, which lost 6 bases and 4 bases, there was a span of 19 bases. CDR3 length: 16 amino acids. CDR3 in amino acids: CASRPLQGTRYNEQFF. The DNA for the CDR3 is TGTGCCAGCAGGCCCTTACAGGGCACGCGGTACAATGAGCAGTTCTTC.

J is TRBJ2-1 and V is TRBV5-5; D unclear. Trimming removed 4 bases at V and 1 base at J, with 3 bases between. The CDR3 loop spans 12 amino acids. CDR1 and CDR2 (germline): SGHKS, YYEKEE (reference sequence). The CDR3, as DNA: TGTGCCAGCAGCCATTCCTACAATGAGCAGTTCTTC. Protein product: CASSHSYNEQFF.

Notes on this clone: One junction end disagrees with the germline gene, perhaps due to a read error. V and J are TRBV7-8 and TRBJ2-3; D is perhaps TRBD2 (5 bases). Germline lookup yields CDR1 SGHVS and CDR2 FQNEAQ. CDR3 length: 15 amino acids. In DNA, the CDR3 is TGTGCCAGCAGCTTTGCACAAGGGAGCACGGATACGCAGTATTTT. Amino acids: CASSFAQGSTDTQYF.